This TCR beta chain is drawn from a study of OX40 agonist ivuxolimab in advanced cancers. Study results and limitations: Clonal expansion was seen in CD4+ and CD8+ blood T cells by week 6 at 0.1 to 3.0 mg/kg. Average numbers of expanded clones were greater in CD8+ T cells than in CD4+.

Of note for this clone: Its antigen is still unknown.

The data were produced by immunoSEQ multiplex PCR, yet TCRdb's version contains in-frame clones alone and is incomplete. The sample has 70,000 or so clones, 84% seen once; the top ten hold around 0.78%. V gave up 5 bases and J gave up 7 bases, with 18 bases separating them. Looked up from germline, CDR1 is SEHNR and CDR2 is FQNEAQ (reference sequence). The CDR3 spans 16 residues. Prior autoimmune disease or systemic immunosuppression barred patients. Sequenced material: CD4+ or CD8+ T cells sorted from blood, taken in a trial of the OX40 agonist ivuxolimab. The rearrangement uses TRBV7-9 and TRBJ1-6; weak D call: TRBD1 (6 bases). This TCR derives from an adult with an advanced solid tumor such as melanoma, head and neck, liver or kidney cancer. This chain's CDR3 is CASSPRLQGLNSPLHF. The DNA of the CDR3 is TGTGCCAGCAGCCCCCGGTTACAGGGTCTCAATTCACCCCTCCACTTT.